The 31 T cell receptor beta chains presented below share a single source sample, sequenced in a study of cytomegalovirus exposure and HLA in healthy donors. PCR primers comprised 60 Vbeta and 13 Jbeta primers. The assay was immunoSEQ multiplex PCR, and TCRdb's table has in-frame clones only and misses some. The data hold about 97,000 clones, with over 75% observed a single time. The source material was PBMCs. Receptors were obtained from a man in his forties or fifties in good health and CMV-seropositive.

The CDR3 loop reads CASSPDRGGYTF. CDR3 DNA sequence: TGTGCCAGCAGCCCGGACAGGGGAGGCTACACCTTC. This chain uses TRBV6-5 with TRBJ1-2, with TRBD1 matching over 9 bases. This CDR3 spans 12 amino acids. Germline CDR1 reads MNHEY; CDR2 reads SVGAGI. V dropped 6 bases and J dropped 8; count of bases not matched to a gene: 4.

As to this clone: The same CDR3 can be traced to other DNA sequences in this sample. The V gene is TRBV7-9, the J gene TRBJ2-3, with TRBD2 as a possible D gene (5 bases). CDR3 size: 13 residues. Germline assignment: CDR1 SEHNR and CDR2 FQNEAQ (reference sequence). The V and J ends lost 5 bases and 4 bases respectively, with 10 bases between them. The CDR3 protein is CASSPRGPDTQYF. CDR3 nucleotide sequence: TGTGCCAGCAGCCCCCGAGGGCCAGATACGCAGTATTTT.

The rearrangement joins TRBV5-4 to TRBJ2-3; D remains unclear. The germline CDR1 and CDR2 sequences are SGHNT and YYREEE (reference sequence). Trimming took 4 bases from V and 9 from J, leaving 12 bases between them. The CDR3 has 12 residues. The CDR3 DNA reads as TGTGCCAGCAGCCGCGACTCGGTAACGCAGTATTTT. It codes for CASSRDSVTQYF. Variable domain in full (rest from reference TRBV5-4 and TRBJ2-3): ETGVTQSPTHLIKTRGQQVTLRCSSQSGHNTVSWYQQALGQGPQFIFQYYREEENGRGNFPPRFSGLQFPNYSSELNVNALELDDSALYLCASSRDSVTQYFGPGTRLTVL.

A few counts support this clone. The chain employs TRBV27 and TRBJ1-2; 7 nucleotides match TRBD1. Germline CDR1 reads MNHEY; CDR2 reads SMNVEV (reference sequence). With 6 bases clipped from V and 8 bases from J, the junction kept 9 bases outside the gene matches. The CDR3 is made up of 13 amino acids. CDR3 residues: CASSQTGTWGYTF. Here the CDR3 DNA reads TGTGCCAGCAGCCAGACAGGGACGTGGGGCTACACCTTC.

The chain combines TRBV29-1 with TRBJ2-5; TRBD2 matches at 8 bases. V shed 2 bases and J 5 bases; nucleotides not matched to a gene: 4. This CDR3 is 13 amino acids long. In germline, CDR1 is SQVTM, CDR2 ANQGSEA. The CDR3 here is CSVENSGIETQYF. The DNA for the CDR3 is TGCAGCGTTGAAAATAGCGGGATCGAGACCCAGTACTTC.

This clone was observed a few times. The chain couples TRBV4-1 to TRBJ1-5, with unresolved D. Trimming removed 3 bases at V and 0 bases at J, with 9 bases between. There are 15 residues in the CDR3. CDR1 and CDR2 (germline): MGHRA, YSYEKL. The CDR3 protein is CASSQAEYSNQPQHF. Here the CDR3 DNA reads TGCGCCAGCAGCCAGGCAGAATATAGCAATCAGCCCCAGCATTTT.

This clone showed up just a few times. The chain combines TRBV19 with TRBJ2-3; 7 nucleotides match TRBD2. Trimming cost V 3 bases and J 1 base; bases outside gene matches: 4. This CDR3 has 15 amino acids. CDR1 and CDR2 from the germline V gene are LNHDA and SQIVND (reference sequence). The CDR3 nucleotides read TGTGCCAGTAGTATCCGGGACTACGGCACAGATACGCAGTATTTT. It translates to CASSIRDYGTDTQYF.

The rearrangement links TRBV10-3 to TRBJ1-2; possible D gene TRBD1, 5 bases. V was shortened by 6 bases and J by 5 bases, with 16 bases between the two germline ends. Germline CDR1 reads ENHRY; CDR2 reads SYGVKD. The CDR3 has 14 amino acids. Written as DNA, the CDR3 is TGTGCCATCAGCGAGACAGAGTCGAATTATGGCTACACCTTC. Residues: CAISETESNYGYTF.

The rearrangement uses TRBV5-1 and TRBJ2-1, with 9 bases lining up with TRBD1. V gave up 3 bases and J gave up 7 bases; unmatched junction bases: 8. The germline V gene has CDR1 SGHRS and CDR2 YFSETQ. The CDR3 totals 15 residues. CDR3 bases: TGCGCCAGCAGCTGGGACAGGGCAGGGTGGAATGAGCAGTTCTTC. Protein sequence: CASSWDRAGWNEQFF. The whole variable domain, filled in from reference TRBV5-1 and TRBJ2-1, reads KAGVTQTPRYLIKTRGQQVTLSCSPISGHRSVSWYQQTPGQGLQFLFEYFSETQRNKGNFPGRFSGRQFSNSRSEMNVSTLELGDSALYLCASSWDRAGWNEQFFGPGTRLTVL.

This rearrangement joins TRBV5-4 to TRBJ2-3, with D perhaps matching TRBD2 (5 bases). This CDR3 has 12 amino acids. Trimming cost V 2 bases and J 8 bases, with 9 bases left between them. Germline V gene sequence: CDR1 SGHNT, CDR2 YYREEE (reference sequence). CDR3 loop: CASSFGSATQYF. Written as DNA, the CDR3 is TGTGCCAGCAGCTTTGGGAGTGCTACGCAGTATTTT.

The rearrangement uses TRBV18 and TRBJ1-2, with no clear D. The ends were cut back, 4 bases at V and 6 bases at J, with 6 bases in the middle. Germline V gene data show CDR1 as KGHSH and CDR2 as LQKENI. This CDR3 region has 11 residues. The CDR3 DNA follows: TGTGCCAGCTCACACGGAGATGGCTACACCTTC. Translation gives CASSHGDGYTF. Full variable domain (remainder filled in from reference TRBV18 and TRBJ1-2): NAGVMQNPRHLVRRRGQEARLRCSPMKGHSHVYWYRQLPEEGLKFMVYLQKENIIDESGMPKERFSAEFPKEGPSILRIQQVVRGDSAAYFCASSHGDGYTFGSGTRLTVV.

This sequence joins TRBV29-1 and TRBJ2-3; no clear D. This CDR3 comprises 12 residues. CDR1 and CDR2 from the germline V gene are SQVTM and ANQGSEA. V dropped 1 base and J dropped 9 bases, with 11 bases sitting between them. The CDR3 spells CSVEVLRQTQYF. DNA for the CDR3: TGCAGCGTTGAAGTACTTCGCCAAACGCAGTATTTT.

V and J are TRBV5-4 and TRBJ2-7; maybe TRBD2 (6 bases). This CDR3 region has 14 residues. The V and J ends lost 4 bases and 3 bases respectively, with 14 bases between them. Germline lookup yields CDR1 SGHNT and CDR2 YYREEE (reference sequence). This CDR3 is CASSRIAEDYEQYF. For the CDR3, the DNA is TGTGCCAGCAGCCGAATAGCGGAGGACTACGAGCAGTACTTC.

The chain is built from TRBV15 and TRBJ2-2; D is possibly TRBD1 (5 bases). Trimming cost V 2 bases and J 4 bases, with 8 bases left between them. This CDR3 is 14 amino acids long. Germline V lookup: CDR1 LNHNV, CDR2 YYDKDF (reference sequence). The CDR3 is CATSRSRATGELFF. For the CDR3, the DNA is TGTGCCACCAGCAGAAGCAGGGCCACCGGGGAGCTGTTTTTT. Full variable domain (outside the CDR3, taken from reference TRBV15 and TRBJ2-2): DAMVIQNPRYQVTQFGKPVTLSCSQTLNHNVMYWYQQKSSQAPKLLFHYYDKDFNNEADTPDNFQSRRPNTSFCFLDIRSPGLGDTAMYLCATSRSRATGELFFGEGSRLTVL.

The CDR3 loop is CASSPTGRGDYGYTF. The CDR3, as DNA: TGCGCCAGCAGCCCGACGGGCAGGGGGGACTATGGCTACACCTTC. V is TRBV5-1 and J is TRBJ1-2; TRBD1 matches at 7 bases. The CDR3 covers 15 residues. V shed 4 bases, J shed 3 bases, and the junction held 9 bases outside the gene matches. CDR1 SGHRS and CDR2 YFSETQ come from the germline V gene.

This clone has a handful of counts. The V gene is TRBV10-3, the J gene TRBJ1-5; the match to TRBD1 covers 11 bases. J gave up 2 bases and V 10 bases, and 4 bases lay outside the gene matches. Germline V gene sequence: CDR1 ENHRY, CDR2 SYGVKD. The CDR3 has 14 amino acids. CDR3 in amino acids: CASKGQGGNQPQHF. CDR3 nucleotides: TGTGCCAGCAAGGGACAGGGGGGCAATCAGCCCCAGCATTTT.

The chain joins TRBV2 to TRBJ1-6; D not certain. From germline, CDR1 is SNHLY and CDR2 FYNNEI. V gave up 2 bases and J gave up 8 bases, with 10 bases separating them. The CDR3 length is 14 residues. Here the CDR3 reads CASSEWESDSPLHF. As DNA, the CDR3 is TGTGCCAGCAGTGAATGGGAGTCGGATTCACCCCTCCACTTT. The variable domain in full, completed from reference TRBV2 and TRBJ1-6, reads EPEVTQTPSHQVTQMGQEVILRCVPISNHLYFYWYRQILGQKVEFLVSFYNNEISEKSEIFDDQFSVERPDGSNFTLKIRSTKLEDSAMYFCASSEWESDSPLHFGNGTRLTVT.

The genes are TRBV7-9 and TRBJ1-1; D possibly corresponds to TRBD1 (6 bases). The CDR3 consists of 15 residues. Trimming took off 5 bases at V and 5 bases at J, with 18 bases between the two ends. Germline CDR1 SEHNR, CDR2 FQNEAQ (reference sequence). CDR3 residues: CASSLRDKIGTEAFF. The CDR3 DNA sequence: TGTGCCAGCAGCCTACGGGACAAAATTGGAACTGAAGCTTTCTTT.

The chain employs TRBV7-3 and TRBJ2-3; D uncertain. Trimming left V 5 bases short and J 3 bases short, with 6 bases between. CDR3 length equals 12 residues. The germline gives CDR1 SGHTA, CDR2 FQGTGA. The CDR3 region is CASSHGTDTQYF. CDR3 bases: TGTGCCAGCAGCCACGGGACAGATACGCAGTATTTT.

The chain joins TRBV18 to TRBJ1-2, with 9 bases fitting TRBD1. The germline CDR1 and CDR2 sequences are KGHSH and LQKENI. CDR3 size: 14 residues. The V segment lost 4 bases and the J segment 5 bases; nucleotides outside the gene matches: 5. The CDR3 region has the DNA TGTGCCAGCTCACGATCGACAGGGGGATATGGCTACACCTTC. This encodes CASSRSTGGYGYTF.

V gene TRBV19 combines with J gene TRBJ1-2; no reliable D call. V was trimmed by 6 bases and J by 8 bases, leaving 16 bases between them. Germline CDR1 LNHDA, CDR2 SQIVND (reference sequence). The CDR3 has 13 residues. CDR3 nucleotides: TGTGCCAGTAGCCCGACTTTATTCTTCGGCTACACCTTC. The encoded protein is CASSPTLFFGYTF.

The rearrangement joins TRBV30 to TRBJ2-2; 7 bases map to TRBD2. Germline CDR1 GTSNPN, CDR2 SVGIG (reference sequence). CDR3 length: 15 amino acids. Trimming at V came to 2 bases and at J to 7 bases, leaving 10 bases not matched to a gene. Here the CDR3 reads CAWSRAGTQGGELFF. DNA of the CDR3: TGTGCCTGGAGTCGAGCGGGGACCCAGGGCGGGGAGCTGTTTTTT.

V usage is TRBV14 and J usage is TRBJ1-1; TRBD1 is a possible D gene (5 bases). The germline V and J ends were trimmed by 0 bases and 0 bases, with 8 bases remaining between them. The CDR3 totals 15 residues. Germline V CDR1 and CDR2: SGHDN, FVKESK. CDR3 amino acids: CASSQEGGLNTEAFF. CDR3 coding DNA: TGTGCCAGCAGCCAAGAGGGGGGATTGAACACTGAAGCTTTCTTT.

This chain connects TRBV28 to TRBJ2-7, with 13 bases that match TRBD2. Germline-derived CDR1 and CDR2 are MDHEN and SYDVKM. The CDR3 spans 15 residues. V gave up 6 bases and J gave up 3 bases; unmatched junction bases: 5. The CDR3 coding sequence is TGTGCCAGCAGCCCAACTAGCGGGAGGGTCTACGAGCAGTACTTC. This translates into CASSPTSGRVYEQYF.

This clone was found once. V usage is TRBV4-2 and J usage is TRBJ2-7; 8 bases agree with TRBD1. CDR1 is LGHNA and CDR2 is YNFKEQ in the germline V gene. This CDR3 has 15 amino acids. The V gene end was trimmed by 2 bases and the J gene end by 1 base; junction bases not matched to a gene: 4. The CDR3 is CASSQRQGASYEQYF. The DNA for the CDR3 is TGTGCCAGCAGCCAAAGGCAGGGGGCTTCCTACGAGCAGTACTTC.

This chain joins TRBV6-5 and TRBJ2-5; 9 positions agree with TRBD2. Germline V gene sequence: CDR1 MNHEY, CDR2 SVGAGI. After removal of 10 bases from V and 4 bases from J, the junction contained 10 bases not matched to a gene. The CDR3 runs 14 residues. CDR3 protein: CATQAGGAAETQYF. The CDR3 DNA is TGTGCCACCCAAGCGGGGGGTGCGGCAGAGACCCAGTACTTC.

The chain recombines TRBV28 with TRBJ2-7, with D possibly matching TRBD2 (5 bases). Germline V lookup: CDR1 MDHEN, CDR2 SYDVKM. The germline V and J ends were trimmed by 3 bases and 3 bases, with 12 bases remaining between them. The CDR3 has 14 residues. The CDR3 DNA reads as TGTGCCAGCAGTTTCCTCGCCGGGGACTACGAGCAGTACTTC. Amino acid sequence: CASSFLAGDYEQYF.

V is TRBV5-1 and J is TRBJ2-5, with 9 bases that match TRBD2. The germline gives CDR1 SGHRS, CDR2 YFSETQ. The CDR3 loop spans 16 amino acids. The V and J ends lost 1 base and 4 bases, in that order; junction bases with no gene match: 8. The CDR3 is CASSLTGTSMRETQYF. For the CDR3, the DNA is TGCGCCAGCAGCTTGACAGGGACTAGCATGAGAGAGACCCAGTACTTC. Using reference TRBV5-1 and TRBJ2-5 for the parts outside the CDR3, the full variable domain is KAGVTQTPRYLIKTRGQQVTLSCSPISGHRSVSWYQQTPGQGLQFLFEYFSETQRNKGNFPGRFSGRQFSNSRSEMNVSTLELGDSALYLCASSLTGTSMRETQYFGPGTRLLVL.

This clone was detected only once. The chain has TRBV5-1 and TRBJ2-2; weak D call: TRBD2 (5 bases). CDR1 and CDR2 (germline): SGHRS, YFSETQ. Trimming took off 2 bases at V and 4 bases at J, with 18 bases between the two ends. The CDR3 runs to 17 residues. The CDR3 DNA sequence: TGCGCCAGCAGCTTAGACATCTCGCGGGCGGGCACCGGGGAGCTGTTTTTT. Amino acids: CASSLDISRAGTGELFF.

This clone was counted once. The chain carries TRBV5-1 and TRBJ2-7, with 7 bases that match TRBD1. V dropped 3 bases and J dropped 6; count of bases not matched to a gene: 12. CDR1 is SGHRS, CDR2 YFSETQ, per germline. The CDR3 spans 15 residues. The CDR3 DNA reads TGCGCCAGCAGCTCGCAACCAGGACAGGTTCCCGAGCAGTACTTC. Translation gives CASSSQPGQVPEQYF.

This clone showed up just a few times. This rearrangement joins TRBV5-8 to TRBJ2-7; a weak D match, TRBD2 (6 bases). Germline V gives CDR1 SGHTS, CDR2 YDEGEE. V shed 4 bases and J shed 6 bases, with 20 bases lying between them. The CDR3 runs 15 residues. The CDR3 sequence: CASSPRTGLATEQYF. As DNA, the CDR3 is TGTGCCAGCAGCCCTAGGACGGGACTCGCCACCGAGCAGTACTTC.